Listed here are 9 T cell receptor beta chains from one sample, sequenced in a study of blood T cell repertoires in COVID-19. Produced via immunoSEQ multiplex PCR; TCRdb's table is partial and in-frame only. The table records a few hundred thousand clones, about 86% of them present only once. Sequencing input: PBMCs or T cells enriched from blood (not recorded which). These receptors originate from a woman aged 50 to 60 with acute COVID-19.

The table lists this clone with a count of one. The gene calls are TRBV7-8 and TRBJ2-3, with 9 positions matching TRBD2. CDR3 length equals 18 residues. The V gene's germline CDR1 is SGHVS and CDR2 FQNEAQ. With V trimmed by 5 bases and J by 2 bases, 14 bases remained unmatched. The CDR3 region has the DNA TGTGCCAGCAGCCCCTGGGCCATTAGCGGGAGTGCCACAGATACGCAGTATTTT. It codes for CASSPWAISGSATDTQYF.

V is TRBV5-5 and J is TRBJ2-1; 12 bases fit TRBD2. The CDR3 totals 16 residues. From germline, CDR1 is SGHKS and CDR2 YYEKEE (reference sequence). J was trimmed by 6 bases and V by 4 bases; bases with no gene match: 8. As DNA, the CDR3 is TGTGCCAGCAGCAGCGGACTAGCGGGATTTCGCAATGAGCAGTTCTTC. Protein sequence: CASSSGLAGFRNEQFF.

The chain links TRBV7-6 to TRBJ2-1; 8 bases are shared with TRBD2. Germline assignment: CDR1 SGHVS and CDR2 FNYEAQ. With 5 bases clipped from V and 5 bases from J, the junction kept 11 bases outside the gene matches. The CDR3 spans 16 residues. The CDR3 nucleotides are TGTGCCAGCAGCGCTATGCAGCGGGAGTACCACAATGAGCAGTTCTTC. This sequence encodes CASSAMQREYHNEQFF.

This chain connects TRBV7-2 to TRBJ1-2; D call uncertain. The CDR3 covers 13 residues. Germline V gives CDR1 SGHTA, CDR2 FQGNSA. V lost 1 base to trimming and J lost 8 bases, with 11 bases between them. For the CDR3, the DNA is TGTGCCAGCAGCTTAGGAACATTATTCGGCTACACCTTC. Protein sequence: CASSLGTLFGYTF.

The gene calls are TRBV7-2 and TRBJ2-2, with 12 nucleotides matching TRBD2. CDR3 size: 17 residues. Germline CDR1 and CDR2: SGHTA and FQGNSA. Unmatched junction bases numbered 8, after V lost 4 bases and J lost 5 bases. The CDR3 sequence: CASSWLTSGRPTGELFF. The CDR3 DNA is TGTGCCAGCAGCTGGCTGACTAGCGGGAGACCAACCGGGGAGCTGTTTTTT.

The J gene is TRBJ1-1, the V gene TRBV7-9; D call uncertain. Germline V gene lookup returns CDR1 SEHNR and CDR2 FQNEAQ (reference sequence). This CDR3 has 13 residues. Between the trimmed V and J ends, which lost 10 bases and 0 bases, there was a span of 12 bases. The DNA of the CDR3 is TGTGCCAACCCGCGGGCGGTGAACACTGAAGCTTTCTTT. It encodes CANPRAVNTEAFF. Filled out from reference TRBV7-9 and TRBJ1-1, the complete variable domain reads DTGVSQNPRHKITKRGQNVTFRCDPISEHNRLYWYRQTLGQGPEFLTYFQNEAQLEKSRLLSDRFSAERPKGSFSTLEIQRTEQGDSAMYLCANPRAVNTEAFFGQGTRLTVV.

CDR3 loop: CASSAGSTGGYGYTF. The CDR3 DNA reads as TGTGCCAGCAGCGCGGGGTCGACAGGGGGCTATGGCTACACCTTC. The V and J genes are TRBV5-6 and TRBJ1-2; 9 nucleotides match TRBD1. The ends lost 4 bases at V and 4 bases at J; junction bases unmatched: 8. The CDR3 extends over 15 amino acids. Germline V gives CDR1 SGHDT, CDR2 YYEEEE.

This rearrangement joins TRBV18 to TRBJ2-5; unclear D gene. The ends were cut back, 3 bases at V and 4 bases at J, with 6 bases in the middle. The CDR3 is 12 amino acids. CDR1 KGHSH and CDR2 LQKENI come from the germline V gene. The CDR3 reads CASSPSRETQYF. Written as DNA, the CDR3 is TGTGCCAGCTCACCGAGCCGAGAGACCCAGTACTTC.

The chain employs TRBV25-1 and TRBJ1-2; the match to TRBD1 covers 10 bases. V lost 5 bases and J lost 9; bases outside the gene matches: 6. CDR1 MGHDK and CDR2 SYGVNS come from the germline V gene. This CDR3 is built from 13 residues. The CDR3 protein is CASSNRDRGRYTF. CDR3 sequence (DNA): TGTGCCAGCAGTAACCGGGACAGGGGCCGCTACACCTTC.